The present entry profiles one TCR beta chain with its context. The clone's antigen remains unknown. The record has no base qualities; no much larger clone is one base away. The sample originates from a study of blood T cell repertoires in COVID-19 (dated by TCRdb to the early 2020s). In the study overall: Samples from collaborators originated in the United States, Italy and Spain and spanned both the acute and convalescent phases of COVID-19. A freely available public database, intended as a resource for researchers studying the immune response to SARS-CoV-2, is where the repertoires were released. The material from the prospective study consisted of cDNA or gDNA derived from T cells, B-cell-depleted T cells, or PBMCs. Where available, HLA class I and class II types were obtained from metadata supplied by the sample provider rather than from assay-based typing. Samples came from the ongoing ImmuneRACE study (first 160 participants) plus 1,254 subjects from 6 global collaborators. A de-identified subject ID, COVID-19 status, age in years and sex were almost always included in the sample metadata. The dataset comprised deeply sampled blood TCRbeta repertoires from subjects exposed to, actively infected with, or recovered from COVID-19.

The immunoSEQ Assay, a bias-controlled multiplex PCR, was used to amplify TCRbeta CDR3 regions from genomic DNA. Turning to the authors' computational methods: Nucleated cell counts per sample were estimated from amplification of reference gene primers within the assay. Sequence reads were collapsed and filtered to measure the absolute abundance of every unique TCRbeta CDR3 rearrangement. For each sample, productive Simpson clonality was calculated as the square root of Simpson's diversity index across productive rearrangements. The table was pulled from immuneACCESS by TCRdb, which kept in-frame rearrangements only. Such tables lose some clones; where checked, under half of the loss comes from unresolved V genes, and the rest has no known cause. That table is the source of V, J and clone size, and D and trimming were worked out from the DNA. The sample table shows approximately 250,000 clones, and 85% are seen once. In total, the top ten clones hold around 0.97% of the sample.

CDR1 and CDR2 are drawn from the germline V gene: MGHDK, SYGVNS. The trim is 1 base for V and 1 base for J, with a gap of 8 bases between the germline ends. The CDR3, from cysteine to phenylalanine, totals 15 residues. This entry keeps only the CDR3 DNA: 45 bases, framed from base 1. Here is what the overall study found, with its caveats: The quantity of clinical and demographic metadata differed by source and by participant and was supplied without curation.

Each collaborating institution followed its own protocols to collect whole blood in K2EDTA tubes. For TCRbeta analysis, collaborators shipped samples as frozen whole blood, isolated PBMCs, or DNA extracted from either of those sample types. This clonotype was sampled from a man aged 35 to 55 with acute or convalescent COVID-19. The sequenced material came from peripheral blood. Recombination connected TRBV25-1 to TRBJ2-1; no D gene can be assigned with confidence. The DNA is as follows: TGTGCCAGCAGTGAATCTTCCGGGTCCTACAATGAGCAGTTCTTC. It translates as CASSESSGSYNEQFF.